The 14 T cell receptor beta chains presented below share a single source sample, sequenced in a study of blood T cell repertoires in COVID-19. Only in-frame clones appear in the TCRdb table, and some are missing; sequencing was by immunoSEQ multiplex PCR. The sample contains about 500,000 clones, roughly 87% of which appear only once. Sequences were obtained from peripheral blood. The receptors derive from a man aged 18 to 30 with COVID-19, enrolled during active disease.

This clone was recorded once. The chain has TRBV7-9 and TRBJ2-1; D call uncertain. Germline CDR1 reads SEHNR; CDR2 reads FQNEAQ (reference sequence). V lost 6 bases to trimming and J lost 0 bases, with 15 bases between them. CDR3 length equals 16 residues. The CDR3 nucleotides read TGTGCCAGCAGTTATATTTCTACGCTCTCCTACAATGAGCAGTTCTTC. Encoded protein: CASSYISTLSYNEQFF.

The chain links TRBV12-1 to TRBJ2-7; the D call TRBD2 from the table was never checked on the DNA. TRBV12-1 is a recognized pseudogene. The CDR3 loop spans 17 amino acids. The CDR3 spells CASSPVPLVFFSYEQYF. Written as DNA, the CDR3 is TGTGCCAGCAGCCCCGTCCCGCTAGTCTTTTTCTCCTACGAGCAGTACTTC.

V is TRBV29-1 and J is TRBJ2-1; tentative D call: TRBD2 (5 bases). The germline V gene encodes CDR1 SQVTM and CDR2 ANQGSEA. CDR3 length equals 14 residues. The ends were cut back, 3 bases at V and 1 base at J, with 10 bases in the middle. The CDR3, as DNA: TGCAGCGTTGATCGGGGTTCTTCCTACAATGAGCAGTTCTTC. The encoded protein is CSVDRGSSYNEQFF.

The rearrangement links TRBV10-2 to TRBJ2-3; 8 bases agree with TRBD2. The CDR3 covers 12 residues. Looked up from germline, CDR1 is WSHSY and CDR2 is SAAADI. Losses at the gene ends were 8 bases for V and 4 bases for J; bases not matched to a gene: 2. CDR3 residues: CASAGGPDTQYF. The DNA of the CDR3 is TGCGCCAGCGCGGGGGGCCCAGATACGCAGTATTTT.

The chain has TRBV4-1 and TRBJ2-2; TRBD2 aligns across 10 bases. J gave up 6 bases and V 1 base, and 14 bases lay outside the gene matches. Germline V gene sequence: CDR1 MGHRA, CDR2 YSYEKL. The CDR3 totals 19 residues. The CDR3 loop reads CASSQGGFSGGSQAGELFF. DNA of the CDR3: TGCGCCAGCAGCCAAGGAGGCTTTAGCGGGGGGTCCCAGGCCGGGGAGCTGTTTTTT.

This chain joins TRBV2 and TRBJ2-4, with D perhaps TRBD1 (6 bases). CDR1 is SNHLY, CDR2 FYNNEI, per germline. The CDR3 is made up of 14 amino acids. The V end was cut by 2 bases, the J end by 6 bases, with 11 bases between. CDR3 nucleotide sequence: TGTGCCAGCAGTGAAAGGACAGACCCAAACATTCAGTACTTC. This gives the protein CASSERTDPNIQYF.

The DNA of the CDR3 is TGTGCCAGCAGCCCCCATGACCCGCGGGCCGAAAAACTGTTTTTT. Protein sequence: CASSPHDPRAEKLFF. The chain couples TRBV7-9 to TRBJ1-4; no clear D gene. Per germline, CDR1 SEHNR and CDR2 FQNEAQ (reference sequence). Trimming left V 5 bases short and J 8 bases short, with 18 bases between. The CDR3 is 15 amino acids.

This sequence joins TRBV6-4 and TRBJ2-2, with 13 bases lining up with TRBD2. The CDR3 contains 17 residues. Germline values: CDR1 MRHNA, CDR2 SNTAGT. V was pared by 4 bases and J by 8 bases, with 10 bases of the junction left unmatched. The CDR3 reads CASSASGLAGPLGELFF. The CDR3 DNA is TGTGCCAGCAGTGCCTCGGGACTAGCGGGACCCCTAGGGGAGCTGTTTTTT.

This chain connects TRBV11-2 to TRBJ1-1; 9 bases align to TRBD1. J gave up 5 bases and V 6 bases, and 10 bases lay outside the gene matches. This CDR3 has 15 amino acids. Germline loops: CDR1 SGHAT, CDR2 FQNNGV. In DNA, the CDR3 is TGTGCCAGCAGGAACATGGGGACAGGGCGAACTGAAGCTTTCTTT. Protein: CASRNMGTGRTEAFF.

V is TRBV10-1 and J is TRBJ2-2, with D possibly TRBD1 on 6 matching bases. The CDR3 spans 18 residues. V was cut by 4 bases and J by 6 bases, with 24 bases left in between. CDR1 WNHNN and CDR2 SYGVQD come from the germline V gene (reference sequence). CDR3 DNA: TGCGCCAGCAGTGCACTATCGACAGGAGTTGGGGTGGCCGGGGAGCTGTTTTTT. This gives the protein CASSALSTGVGVAGELFF.

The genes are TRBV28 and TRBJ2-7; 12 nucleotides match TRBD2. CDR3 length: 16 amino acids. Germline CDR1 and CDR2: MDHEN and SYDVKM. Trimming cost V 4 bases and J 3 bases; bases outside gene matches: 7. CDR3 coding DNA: TGTGCCAGCAGTTACAACCCGACTAGCGGGAGCTACGAGCAGTACTTC. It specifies CASSYNPTSGSYEQYF.

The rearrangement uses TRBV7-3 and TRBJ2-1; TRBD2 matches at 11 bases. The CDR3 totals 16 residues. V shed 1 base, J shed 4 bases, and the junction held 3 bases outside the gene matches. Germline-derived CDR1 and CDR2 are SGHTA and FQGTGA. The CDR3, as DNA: TGTGCCAGCAGCTTAATATCTAGCGGGAGGTACAATGAGCAGTTCTTC. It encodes CASSLISSGRYNEQFF.

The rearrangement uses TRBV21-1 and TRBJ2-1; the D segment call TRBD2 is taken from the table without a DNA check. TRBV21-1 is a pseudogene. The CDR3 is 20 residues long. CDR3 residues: CASSNDPPGLAEVGGEEQFF. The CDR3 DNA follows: TGTGCCAGCAGCAACGATCCACCGGGACTAGCGGAGGTGGGGGGGGAGGAGCAGTTCTTC.

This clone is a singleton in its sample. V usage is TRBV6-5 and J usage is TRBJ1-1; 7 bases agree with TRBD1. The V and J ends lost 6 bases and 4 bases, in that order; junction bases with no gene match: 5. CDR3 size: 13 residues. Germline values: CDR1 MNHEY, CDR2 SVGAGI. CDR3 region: CASSETGITEAFF. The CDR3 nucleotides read TGTGCCAGCAGCGAGACAGGGATCACTGAAGCTTTCTTT.